These T cell receptor beta chains were read from a single sample in a study of post-analysis software for immune sequencing data. TCRdb processed the PCR reads anew with MiXCR; each CDR3 protein has one entry. The table lists 150,000 to 200,000 distinct CDR3 sequences, under 40% of them singletons. Sequences were derived from blood, sampled after autologous hematopoietic stem cell transplantation. The receptors originated from a girl between 5 and 17 years old with multiple sclerosis. CDR3s include the opening cysteine and the closing phenylalanine or tryptophan.

CATSDLAGSGANVLTF,TRBJ2-6,TRBV24-1
CASSLMGSRLGEETQYF,TRBJ2-5,TRBV11-3
CASTSPRDAMNTEAFF,TRBJ1-1,TRBV6-5
CASSQDTRAETQYF,TRBJ2-5,TRBV4-3
CASLGPTGGRNYGYTF,TRBJ1-2,TRBV19
CASSLSWELDTQYF,TRBJ2-3,TRBV27
CSAPTGGFSGANVLTF,TRBJ2-6,TRBV20-1
CASSLEAGYGYTF,TRBJ1-2,TRBV5-1
CTSSSDRTARGQETQYF,TRBJ2-5,TRBV7-8
CASGWPPTWGEQYF,TRBJ2-7,TRBV2
CSVYREENTGELFF,TRBJ2-2,TRBV29-1
CASSLYGTGDRNEQFF,TRBJ2-1,TRBV13
CSARTSGPSTDTQYF,TRBJ2-3,TRBV20-1
CSARRTGGLDTQYF,TRBJ2-3,TRBV20-1
CASSVIQGSYNEQFF,TRBJ2-1,TRBV6-1
CASSLRHPFAYGYTF,TRBJ1-2,TRBV5-1
CASSETASHNEQFF,TRBJ2-1,TRBV6-4
CASSLEGSAYEQFF,TRBJ2-1,TRBV7-2
CSARDGTTSGPYEQYF,TRBJ2-7,TRBV20-1
CSARGDTSYEQYF,TRBJ2-7,TRBV20-1
CASSPPSGGYNEQFF,TRBJ2-1,TRBV12-3/TRBV12-4
CASRTEDSYNEQFF,TRBJ2-1,TRBV5-1
CASIAGDLAGGGHEQFF,TRBJ2-1,TRBV28
CASRGRPRDEQFF,TRBJ2-1,TRBV13
CASSSPGQGRNEQYF,TRBJ2-7,TRBV28
CASTGLAGGGGELFF,TRBJ2-2,TRBV2
CASSQQAGTGDYGYTF,TRBJ1-2,TRBV7-9
CASTVRGGVEAFF,TRBJ1-1,TRBV19
CASSVGGGGARNEQFF,TRBJ2-1,TRBV9
CASSTLRGTGYTF,TRBJ1-2,TRBV12-3/TRBV12-4
CASSPSGGPSYEQYF,TRBJ2-7,TRBV7-2
CASRLDRDYGYTF,TRBJ1-2,TRBV11-2
CASSYSNGGTGSYNSPLHF,TRBJ1-6,TRBV6-5
CSASLAGGYNEQFF,TRBJ2-1,TRBV20-1
CASSYGRGGAYEQYF,TRBJ2-7,TRBV11-3
CASSSDSSYGYTF,TRBJ1-2,TRBV6-2/TRBV6-3
CASSVFGQNNEQFF,TRBJ2-1,TRBV9
CSARDSSGIYNEQFF,TRBJ2-1,TRBV20-1
CAISESRRLARQQFF,TRBJ2-1,TRBV10-3
CSARDPSPSTDTQYF,TRBJ2-3,TRBV20-1
CASSSGLAGASEQYF,NA,TRBV7-3
CASSLRTGDADSPLHF,TRBJ1-6,TRBV18
CSARGLPGAQYF,TRBJ2-5,TRBV20-1
CASSFQTQTQYF,TRBJ2-5,TRBV5-1
CSARGLAGPNNEQFF,TRBJ2-1,TRBV20-1
CASSLGRRNTYEQYF,TRBJ2-7,TRBV14
CSVLSNRGANYGYTF,TRBJ1-2,TRBV29-1
CASSIDRELEQYF,NA,TRBV19
CASSEAPGTGGPPHF,TRBJ1-6,TRBV6-1
CASSPRETQYF,TRBJ2-5,TRBV6-2/TRBV6-3
CASYGPGQKNTEAFF,TRBJ1-1,TRBV18